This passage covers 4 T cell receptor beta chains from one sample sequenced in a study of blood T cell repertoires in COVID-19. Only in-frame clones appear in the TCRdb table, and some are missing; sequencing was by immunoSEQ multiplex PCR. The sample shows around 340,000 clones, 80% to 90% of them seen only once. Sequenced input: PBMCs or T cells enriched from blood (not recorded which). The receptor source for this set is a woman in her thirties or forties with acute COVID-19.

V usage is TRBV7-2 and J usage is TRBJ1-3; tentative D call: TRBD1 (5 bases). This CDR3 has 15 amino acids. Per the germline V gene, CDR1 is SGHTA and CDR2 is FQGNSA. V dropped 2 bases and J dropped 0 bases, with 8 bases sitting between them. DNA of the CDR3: TGTGCCAGCAGCTTAAGGGGTAGCTCTGGAAACACCATATATTTT. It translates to CASSLRGSSGNTIYF.

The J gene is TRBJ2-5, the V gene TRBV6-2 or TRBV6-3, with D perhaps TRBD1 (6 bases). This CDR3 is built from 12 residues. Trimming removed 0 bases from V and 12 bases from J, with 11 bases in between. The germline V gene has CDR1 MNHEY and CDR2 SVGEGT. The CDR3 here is CASSYSGRGKYF. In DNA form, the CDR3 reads TGTGCCAGCAGTTACTCGGGCAGGGGAAAGTACTTC.

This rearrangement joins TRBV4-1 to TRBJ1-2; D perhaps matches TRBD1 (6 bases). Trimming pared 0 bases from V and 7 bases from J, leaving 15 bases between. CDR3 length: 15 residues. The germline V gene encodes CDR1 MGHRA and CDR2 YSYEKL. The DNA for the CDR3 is TGCGCCAGCAGCCAAGATCAAGCGACAGGCCCTGGCTACACCTTC. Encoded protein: CASSQDQATGPGYTF.

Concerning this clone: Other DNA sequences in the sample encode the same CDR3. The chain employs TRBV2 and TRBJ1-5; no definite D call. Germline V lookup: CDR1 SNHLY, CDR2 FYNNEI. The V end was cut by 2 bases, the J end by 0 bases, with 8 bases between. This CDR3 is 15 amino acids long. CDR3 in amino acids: CASSESGYSNQPQHF. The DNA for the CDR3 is TGTGCCAGCAGTGAATCAGGCTATAGCAATCAGCCCCAGCATTTT.